This entry features one TCR beta chain sequence. What it binds is unknown. Germline CDR1 reads SGHRS; CDR2 reads YFSETQ. This CDR3 has 15 amino acids. Trimming at V came to 1 base and at J to 2 bases, leaving 6 bases not matched to a gene. Quantitative 5'-RACE with molecular barcodes produced the TCR beta libraries. TCRdb passed the 5' RACE reads through MiXCR, listing each CDR3 protein once. Among more than 600,000 distinct CDR3 sequences, roughly 19% were seen once, and the ten largest hold about 20%. These data come from a study of CD8 T cells in ankylosing spondylitis. Findings and caveats of the study: Reportedly, significant enrichment of disease-linked clones occurred in matched ankylosing spondylitis synovial fluid. A motif in TCR beta, a set of eight highly homologous variants, appeared characteristic of ankylosing spondylitis blood.

This chain joins TRBV5-1 and TRBJ2-7; 7 nucleotides agree with TRBD2. The receptor's source is a male donor with ankylosing spondylitis. Specimen: blood, either unsorted or a sorted T cell fraction (not recorded which). The CDR3 region is CASSLYASGTYEQYF. CDR3 coding DNA: TGCGCCAGCAGCTTGTACGCTAGCGGAACCTACGAGCAGTACTTC. The entire variable domain, with the rest obtained from reference TRBV5-1 and TRBJ2-7, is as follows: KAGVTQTPRYLIKTRGQQVTLSCSPISGHRSVSWYQQTPGQGLQFLFEYFSETQRNKGNFPGRFSGRQFSNSRSEMNVSTLELGDSALYLCASSLYASGTYEQYFGPGTRLTVT.